The rows below give T cell receptor beta chains drawn from one sample of a study of blood T cell repertoires in COVID-19. Profiled with immunoSEQ multiplex PCR; TCRdb holds only in-frame clones, not every one. The sample yields 220,000 or so clones, about 86% seen once. Sequenced: PBMCs or T cells enriched from blood (not recorded which). These receptors came from a woman between 40 and 50 years old with acute COVID-19. CDR3s include the opening cysteine and the closing phenylalanine or tryptophan. D genes are given only for firm matches. Expanded clones are given a class, and other clones once, few, many or no size at all.

v_call	j_call	clone_size	d_call	cdr3_aa	cdr3_nt
TRBV7-9	TRBJ2-2	once	.	CASSSPLRGELFF	TGTGCCAGCAGCTCCCCCCTAAGAGGGGAGCTGTTTTTT
TRBV7-9	TRBJ2-7	.	.	CASSQQSSYEQYF	TGTGCCAGCAGCCAACAGAGCTCCTACGAGCAGTACTTC
TRBV5-5	TRBJ1-5	few	.	CASSRQSDQPQHF	TGTGCCAGCAGCCGACAGAGCGATCAGCCCCAGCATTTT
TRBV5-6	TRBJ2-1	.	TRBD2	CASSHPSGGQFF	TGTGCCAGCAGCCATCCGAGCGGGGGACAGTTCTTC
TRBV4-1	TRBJ2-3	.	TRBD2	CASSQAPSGRAFTDTQYF	TGCGCCAGCAGCCAAGCCCCTAGCGGGAGGGCCTTCACAGATACGCAGTATTTT
TRBV30	TRBJ1-1	.	.	CAWSRRLNTEAFF	TGTGCCTGGAGTCGGCGGTTGAACACTGAAGCTTTCTTT
TRBV6-5	TRBJ1-2	.	.	CASSKQDNYGYTF	TGTGCCAGCAGCAAGCAGGATAACTATGGCTACACCTTC
TRBV5-1	TRBJ1-4	.	.	CASSTTPGGTNEKLFF	TGCGCCAGCAGCACCACCCCGGGTGGAACTAATGAAAAACTGTTTTTT
TRBV6-1	TRBJ2-3	.	.	CASSEPVAGSTDTQYF	TGTGCCAGCAGTGAACCTGTGGCAGGATCCACAGATACGCAGTATTTT
TRBV7-6	TRBJ2-1	once	.	CASSLYDSSSYNEQFF	TGTGCCAGCAGCCTTTATGACTCGAGCTCCTACAATGAGCAGTTCTTC
TRBV4-2	TRBJ2-5	few	TRBD2	CASSQDGSGGAETQYF	TGTGCCAGCAGCCAAGATGGTAGCGGGGGGGCCGAGACCCAGTACTTC
TRBV10-2	TRBJ2-1	.	TRBD1	CASPRDRVGKLSYNEQFF	TGCGCCAGCCCGAGGGACAGGGTAGGAAAGCTTTCCTACAATGAGCAGTTCTTC
TRBV10-3	TRBJ1-1	.	TRBD1	CATRQGNTEAFF	TGTGCCACACGACAGGGGAACACTGAAGCTTTCTTT
TRBV9	TRBJ1-2	.	TRBD1	CASSVEGRGNYGYTF	TGTGCCAGCAGCGTAGAGGGCAGGGGGAACTATGGCTACACCTTC
TRBV28	TRBJ1-2	.	TRBD1	CASSRQGGYGYTF	TGTGCCAGCAGTCGACAGGGGGGCTATGGCTACACCTTC
TRBV5-1	TRBJ2-1	.	.	CASSLDGSGPARAQFF	TGCGCCAGCAGCTTGGATGGTAGCGGCCCTGCAAGGGCGCAGTTCTTC
TRBV5-6	TRBJ2-1	few	.	CASSFNRGPPRYNEQFF	TGTGCCAGCAGCTTTAATCGCGGCCCCCCGAGGTACAATGAGCAGTTCTTC
TRBV30	TRBJ1-5	.	.	CAWSARGNQPQHF	TGTGCCTGGAGTGCCAGGGGCAATCAGCCCCAGCATTTT
TRBV5-8	TRBJ1-2	.	TRBD1	CASSLRTGESYGYTF	TGTGCCAGCAGCCTTCGGACAGGGGAGTCCTATGGCTACACCTTC
TRBV5-8	TRBJ1-5	.	TRBD1	CASTRGLDQPQHF	TGTGCCAGCACCAGGGGGCTGGATCAGCCCCAGCATTTT
TRBV19	TRBJ2-5	.	TRBD1	CASRGTGGETQYF	TGTGCCAGTAGAGGGACAGGGGGAGAGACCCAGTACTTC
TRBV12-3/TRBV12-4	TRBJ1-1	.	.	CATTTYMNTEAFF	TGTGCCACCACGACATACATGAACACTGAAGCTTTCTTT
TRBV11-1	TRBJ2-7	.	.	CASSLVGRTDIEQYF	TGTGCCAGCAGCTTAGTTGGTCGGACAGATATCGAGCAGTACTTC
TRBV11-2	TRBJ2-1	.	TRBD2	CASSSSGSFYNEQFF	TGTGCCAGCAGCTCTAGCGGGAGCTTTTACAATGAGCAGTTCTTC
TRBV7-9	TRBJ2-3	.	.	CAIRRTTGDTQYF	TGTGCCATCAGACGGACTACTGGGGATACGCAGTATTTT
TRBV24-1	TRBJ1-5	once	.	CATSDSTTFSNQPQHF	TGTGCCACCAGTGATTCGACAACCTTTAGCAATCAGCCCCAGCATTTT
TRBV2	TRBJ2-1	.	.	CASRIDTNENEQFF	TGTGCCAGCAGGATAGATACGAACGAGAATGAGCAGTTCTTC
TRBV24-1	TRBJ2-3	.	TRBD2	CATSDYGGGMTDTQYF	TGTGCCACCAGTGATTACGGGGGAGGGATGACAGATACGCAGTATTTT
TRBV10-2	TRBJ1-5	.	TRBD1	CASSRQGARNQPQHF	TGCGCCAGCAGTCGACAGGGGGCAAGGAATCAGCCCCAGCATTTT
TRBV18	TRBJ1-1	.	TRBD1	CASSPYTTGRNEAFF	TGTGCCAGCTCACCCTACACGACAGGGAGGAATGAAGCTTTCTTT
TRBV7-8	TRBJ2-5	.	.	CASSSNGLPRETQYF	TGTGCCAGCAGCTCAAACGGACTACCTCGGGAGACCCAGTACTTC
TRBV5-1	TRBJ1-1	.	.	CASSSARRTAMNTEAFF	TGCGCCAGCAGCTCGGCAAGGAGGACGGCCATGAACACTGAAGCTTTCTTT
TRBV6-6	TRBJ1-6	.	.	CASQGSGNNSPLHF	TGTGCCAGCCAGGGGTCGGGGAATAATTCACCCCTCCACTTT
TRBV5-1	TRBJ1-1	.	.	CASSSPDRGGRDTEAFF	TGCGCCAGCAGCTCCCCCGATCGCGGGGGCAGGGACACTGAAGCTTTCTTT
TRBV9	TRBJ2-5	once	.	CASSVGPSRETQYF	TGTGCCAGCAGCGTAGGCCCTAGCCGGGAGACCCAGTACTTC
TRBV27	TRBJ2-1	.	.	CASSVAIRQGEQFF	TGTGCCAGCAGTGTCGCGATACGTCAGGGGGAGCAGTTCTTC
TRBV7-2	TRBJ1-5	.	.	CASAQGFNQPQHF	TGTGCCAGCGCTCAGGGCTTCAATCAGCCCCAGCATTTT
TRBV28	TRBJ1-3	many	.	CASSLRQGGNTIYF	TGTGCCAGCAGTTTGAGGCAGGGGGGAAACACCATATATTTT
TRBV24-1	TRBJ1-4	.	.	CATSERATEIRYGKLFF	TGTGCCACCAGTGAACGAGCGACAGAGATACGTTATGGAAAACTGTTTTTT
TRBV7-6	TRBJ2-1	.	.	CASSLDSTIGEQFF	TGTGCCAGCAGCTTGGACTCGACAATCGGGGAGCAGTTCTTC
TRBV18	TRBJ1-2	few	.	CASSREMGLFNYGYTF	TGTGCCAGCTCACGGGAGATGGGACTTTTTAACTATGGCTACACCTTC
TRBV7-9	TRBJ1-4	few	TRBD1	CASSLDGTANEKLFF	TGTGCCAGCAGCTTAGACGGGACAGCTAATGAAAAACTGTTTTTT
TRBV28	TRBJ2-2	.	TRBD1	CASTEGTGVGGELFF	TGTGCCAGCACCGAGGGGACAGGGGTGGGCGGGGAGCTGTTTTTT
TRBV10-3	TRBJ2-1	.	TRBD1	CAISAGTGGREQFF	TGTGCCATCAGTGCCGGGACAGGGGGCAGGGAGCAGTTCTTC
TRBV7-2	TRBJ2-5	.	.	CASSFQRLQETQYF	TGTGCCAGCAGCTTCCAGCGGCTACAAGAGACCCAGTACTTC
TRBV2	TRBJ2-1	.	.	CASERLGWNEQFF	TGTGCCAGCGAGCGATTAGGATGGAATGAGCAGTTCTTC
TRBV5-4	TRBJ2-1	.	TRBD2	CASTLPSGINEQFF	TGTGCCAGCACCCTGCCTAGCGGGATCAATGAGCAGTTCTTC
TRBV30	TRBJ2-5	.	TRBD2	CAWSVAGAGTQYF	TGTGCCTGGAGTGTAGCGGGGGCGGGGACCCAGTACTTC
TRBV11-2	TRBJ1-1	.	.	CASSLYGDTEAFF	TGTGCCAGCAGCTTGTACGGGGACACTGAAGCTTTCTTT
TRBV5-6	TRBJ2-3	few	TRBD2	CASSLGRGGGTDTQYF	TGTGCCAGCAGCTTGGGCCGGGGGGGCGGCACAGATACGCAGTATTTT
TRBV5-1	TRBJ2-2	.	.	CASSLGHSNTGELFF	TGCGCCAGCAGCCTAGGACATTCGAACACCGGGGAGCTGTTTTTT
TRBV30	TRBJ1-6	once	.	CAWSVRGLNSPLHF	TGTGCCTGGAGTGTCAGGGGCCTCAATTCACCCCTCCACTTT
TRBV14	TRBJ2-7	once	.	CASSQVSSSLTAEQYF	TGTGCCAGCAGCCAAGTGTCATCCTCCTTGACTGCCGAGCAGTACTTC
TRBV18	TRBJ1-1	.	TRBD1	CASSPMDRVGTEAFF	TGTGCCAGCTCACCAATGGACAGGGTGGGTACTGAAGCTTTCTTT
TRBV7-2	TRBJ2-7	.	TRBD1	CASSLRTGAYEQYF	TGTGCCAGCAGCTTAAGGACAGGGGCCTACGAGCAGTACTTC